This T cell receptor (beta chain) is from a study of T cells in localized non-small cell lung cancer. Study-level findings and limits: Higher T cell density in the blood was associated with longer overall survival, whereas higher adjacent-lung clonality associated with shorter survival.

Using immunoSEQ multiplex PCR, the repertoire was profiled, and TCRdb retains in-frame clones only, with some absent. This sample has tens of thousands of clones, with approximately 90% found just once. About this clone: The target antigen is unknown.

Germline loops: CDR1 MGHRA, CDR2 YSYEKL. The CDR3 spans 15 residues. V lost 1 base, J lost 1 base, and 10 bases lay in between. The specimen was peripheral blood mononuclear cells, collected before any cancer treatment. The clonotype originates from a man aged 40-75 years with stage III lung adenocarcinoma. The gene calls are TRBV4-1 and TRBJ1-1; D remains ambiguous. The CDR3, as DNA: TGCGCCAGCAGCCAAGTCGGGGAAGAGAACACTGAAGCTTTCTTT. Translating gives CASSQVGEENTEAFF.